This T cell receptor beta chain is from a study of CD8+ T cells in alopecia areata. The overall study: Treated patients swallowed 5 to 10 mg of oral tofacitinib twice daily. Study outcomes and limitations: Numerous clones, expanded in lesions, remained in scalp and blood during tofacitinib.

With respect to this clone: No antigen is known for it.

cDNA serving as the sequencing template came from extracted, reverse transcribed RNA. The protocol was immunoSEQ multiplex PCR, while the TCRdb copy is restricted to in-frame clones and leaves out a portion. The sample consists of fewer than 250,000 clones, 60% of them appearing once. The CDR3 has 14 residues. V gave up 3 bases and J gave up 10 bases, with 14 bases separating them. Germline CDR1 and CDR2: SGDLS and YYNGEE. Noted treatment: oral pan-JAK inhibitor, 5-10 mg twice daily. The J gene is TRBJ1-6, the V gene TRBV9, with unresolved D. This clonotype was sampled from a human donor with alopecia areata. Sample: CD4+ T cells sorted from blood, taken at week 24, from a patient treated with tofacitinib. The CDR3 sequence: CASSAEAGYSPLHF. The CDR3 DNA is TGTGCCAGCAGCGCTGAAGCAGGTTACTCACCCCTCCACTTT.